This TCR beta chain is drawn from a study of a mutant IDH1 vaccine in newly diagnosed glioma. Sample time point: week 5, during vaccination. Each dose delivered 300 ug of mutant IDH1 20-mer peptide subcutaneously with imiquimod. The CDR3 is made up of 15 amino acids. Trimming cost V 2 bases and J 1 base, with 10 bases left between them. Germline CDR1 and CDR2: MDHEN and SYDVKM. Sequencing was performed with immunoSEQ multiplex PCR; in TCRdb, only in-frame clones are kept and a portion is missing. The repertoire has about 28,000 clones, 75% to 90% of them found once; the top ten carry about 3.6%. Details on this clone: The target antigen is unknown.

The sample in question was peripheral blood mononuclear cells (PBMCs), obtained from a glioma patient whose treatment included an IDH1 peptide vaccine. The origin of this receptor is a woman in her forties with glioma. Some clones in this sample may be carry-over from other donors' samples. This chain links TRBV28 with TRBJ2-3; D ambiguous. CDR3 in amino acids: CASSLKARGTDTQYF. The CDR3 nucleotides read TGTGCCAGCAGTTTAAAGGCTAGGGGCACAGATACGCAGTATTTT. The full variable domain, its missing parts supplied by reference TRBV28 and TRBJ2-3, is DVKVTQSSRYLVKRTGEKVFLECVQDMDHENMFWYRQDPGLGLRLIYFSYDVKMKEKGDIPEGYSVSREKKERFSLILESASTNQTSMYLCASSLKARGTDTQYFGPGTRLTVL.